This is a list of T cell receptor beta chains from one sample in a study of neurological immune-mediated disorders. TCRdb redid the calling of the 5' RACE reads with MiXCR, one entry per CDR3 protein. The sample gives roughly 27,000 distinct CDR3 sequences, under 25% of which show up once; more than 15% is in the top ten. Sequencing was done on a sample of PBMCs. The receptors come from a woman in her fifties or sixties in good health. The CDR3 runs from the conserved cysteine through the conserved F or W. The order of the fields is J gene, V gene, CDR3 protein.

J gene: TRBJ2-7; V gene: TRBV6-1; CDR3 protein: CASVFSVEQYF
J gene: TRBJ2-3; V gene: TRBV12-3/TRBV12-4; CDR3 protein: CASSLRGPGTDTQYF
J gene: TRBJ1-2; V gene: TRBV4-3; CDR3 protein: CASSQDESAAGPYGYTF
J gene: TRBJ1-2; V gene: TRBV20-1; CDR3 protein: CSAREGTGPYGYTF
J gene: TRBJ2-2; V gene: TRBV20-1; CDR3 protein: CSARDPSGRADTGELFF
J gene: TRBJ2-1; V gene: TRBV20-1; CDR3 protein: CSAPRLADYNEQFF
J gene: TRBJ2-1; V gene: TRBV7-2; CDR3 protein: CASSSRPQESYNEQFF
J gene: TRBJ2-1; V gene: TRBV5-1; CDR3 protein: CASEQGGGNANEQFF
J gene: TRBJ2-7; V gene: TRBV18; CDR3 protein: CASSYFQGDEQYF
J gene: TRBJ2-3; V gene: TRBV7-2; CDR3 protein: CASSLGALDTQYF
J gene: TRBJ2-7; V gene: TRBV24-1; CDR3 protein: CATSDFGQGTYEQYF
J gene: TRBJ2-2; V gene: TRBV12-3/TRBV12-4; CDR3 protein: CPSILRASNTGELFF
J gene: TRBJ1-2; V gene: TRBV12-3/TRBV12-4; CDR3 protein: CASSHSWRTHGYTF
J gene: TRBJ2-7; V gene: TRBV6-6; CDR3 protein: CASSYGDRGFAGVGEQYF
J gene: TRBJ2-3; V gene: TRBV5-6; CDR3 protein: CASSLGATSTDTQYF
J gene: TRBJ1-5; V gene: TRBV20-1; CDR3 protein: CSVPGEFGQPQHF
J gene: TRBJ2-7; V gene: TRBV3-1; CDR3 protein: CASRDRDYEQYF
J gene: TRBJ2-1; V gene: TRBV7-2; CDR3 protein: CAGSSHGAGYNEQFF
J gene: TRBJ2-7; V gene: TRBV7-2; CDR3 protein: CASSPGTGLNEQYF
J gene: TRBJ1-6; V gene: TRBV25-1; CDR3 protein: CASSDRTSNSPLHF
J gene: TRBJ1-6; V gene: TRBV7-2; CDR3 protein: CASSTEGQGSSPLHF
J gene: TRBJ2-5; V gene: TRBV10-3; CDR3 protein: CAISELETQYF
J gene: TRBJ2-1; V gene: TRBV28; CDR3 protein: CASRAAGESYNEQFF
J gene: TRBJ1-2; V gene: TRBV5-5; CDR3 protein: CASSLPQQGAAGYTF
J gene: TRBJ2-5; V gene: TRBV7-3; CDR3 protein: CASSLMVGGGAETQYF
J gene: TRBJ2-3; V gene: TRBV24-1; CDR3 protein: CATSGPLSGRSPDTQYF
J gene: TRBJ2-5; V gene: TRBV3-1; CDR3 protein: CASSQDIIPRLAGEVQETQYF
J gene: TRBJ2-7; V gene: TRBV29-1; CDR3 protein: CSVLPDSYEQYF
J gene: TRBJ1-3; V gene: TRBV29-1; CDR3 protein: CSVGQGNTIYF
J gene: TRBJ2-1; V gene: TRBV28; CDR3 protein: CASSLSWILAGVEQFF
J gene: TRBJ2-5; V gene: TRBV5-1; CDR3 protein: CASSPMTGVETQYF
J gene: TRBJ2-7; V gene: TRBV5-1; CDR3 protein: CASSLMDEQYF
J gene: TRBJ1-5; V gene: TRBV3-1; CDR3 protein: CASSQGDRPLGQPQHF
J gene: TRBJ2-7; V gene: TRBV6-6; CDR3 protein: CASSNRASSYEQYF
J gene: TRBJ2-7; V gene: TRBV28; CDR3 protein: CASTPTPFYEQYF
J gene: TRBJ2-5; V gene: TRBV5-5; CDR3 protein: CASSLASSGRGETQYF
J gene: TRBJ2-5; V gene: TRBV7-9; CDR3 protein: CASSPPQETQYF
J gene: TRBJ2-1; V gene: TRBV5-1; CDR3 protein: CASSLAAHNEQFF
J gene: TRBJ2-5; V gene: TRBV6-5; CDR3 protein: CASSYIRDGTQYF
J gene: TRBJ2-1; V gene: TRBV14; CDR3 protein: CASSQSLLRGHPGNEQFF
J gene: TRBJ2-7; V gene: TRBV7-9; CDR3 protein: CASNPGRGLFYEHYF
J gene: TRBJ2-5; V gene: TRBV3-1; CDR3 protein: CASSQDIAGLASPGETQYF
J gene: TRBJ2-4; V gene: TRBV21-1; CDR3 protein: CASSTGGPGAKNIQYF
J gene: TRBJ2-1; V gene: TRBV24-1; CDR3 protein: CATSDRLAGFDEQFF
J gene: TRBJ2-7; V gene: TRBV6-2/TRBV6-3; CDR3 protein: CASRTLPNEQYF
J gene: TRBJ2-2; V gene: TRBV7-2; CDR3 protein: CASSLLWDRRNTGELFF
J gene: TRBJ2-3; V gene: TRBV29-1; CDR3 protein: CSVGQGPDTQYF
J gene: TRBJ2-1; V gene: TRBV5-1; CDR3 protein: CASRRGGGSYNEQFF
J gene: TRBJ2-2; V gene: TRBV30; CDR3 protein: CAWNRQVNTGELFF
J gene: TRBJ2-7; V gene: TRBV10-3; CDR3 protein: CAIRRSGTGASEQYF
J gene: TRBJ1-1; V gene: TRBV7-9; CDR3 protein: CASSLNGGFNTEAFF
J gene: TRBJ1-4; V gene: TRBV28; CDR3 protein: CASSPDSSEKLFF
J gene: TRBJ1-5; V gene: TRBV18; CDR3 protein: CASSRTGTNQPQHF
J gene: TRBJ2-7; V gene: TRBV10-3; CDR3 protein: CAISERLNSYEQYF
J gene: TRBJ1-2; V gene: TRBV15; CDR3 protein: CATSKPRGLANYGYTF
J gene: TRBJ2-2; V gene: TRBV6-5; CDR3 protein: CASRILTGSTGELFF
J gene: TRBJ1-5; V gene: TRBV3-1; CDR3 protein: CASSVTGEIEPQHF
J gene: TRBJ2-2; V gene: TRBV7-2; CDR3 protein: CASSLGSRVTGELFF
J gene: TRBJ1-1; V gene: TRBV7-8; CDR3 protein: CASSPQTGPNTEAFF
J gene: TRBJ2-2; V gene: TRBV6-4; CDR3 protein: CASSETIGTGELFF